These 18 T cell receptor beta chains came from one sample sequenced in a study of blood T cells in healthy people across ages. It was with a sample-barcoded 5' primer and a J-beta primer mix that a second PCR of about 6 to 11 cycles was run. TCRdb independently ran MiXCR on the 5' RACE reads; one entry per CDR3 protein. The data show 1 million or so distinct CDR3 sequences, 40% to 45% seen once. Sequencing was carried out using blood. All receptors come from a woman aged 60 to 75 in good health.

The CDR3 DNA is TGCAGTGCTTCCCTAGGAGCGGGTCCCGGCAATGAGCAGTTCTTC. Translated, it gives CSASLGAGPGNEQFF. The chain links TRBV20-1 to TRBJ2-1; perhaps TRBD2 as D (6 bases). V gave up 5 bases and J gave up 6 bases, with 20 bases separating them. This CDR3 spans 15 amino acids. Per the germline V gene, CDR1 is DFQATT and CDR2 is SNEGSKA (reference sequence).

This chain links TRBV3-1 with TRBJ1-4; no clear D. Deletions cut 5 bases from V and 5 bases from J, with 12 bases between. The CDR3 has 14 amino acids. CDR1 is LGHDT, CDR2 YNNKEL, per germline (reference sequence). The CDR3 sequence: CASSSRRQNEKLFF. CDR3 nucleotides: TGTGCCAGCAGCTCACGCAGGCAGAATGAAAAACTGTTTTTT.

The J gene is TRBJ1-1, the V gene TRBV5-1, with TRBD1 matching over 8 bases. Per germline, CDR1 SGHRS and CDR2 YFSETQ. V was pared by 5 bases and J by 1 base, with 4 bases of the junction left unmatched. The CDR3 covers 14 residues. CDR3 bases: TGCGCCAGCAGGTGGGACAGGCCGAACACTGAAGCTTTCTTT. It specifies CASRWDRPNTEAFF. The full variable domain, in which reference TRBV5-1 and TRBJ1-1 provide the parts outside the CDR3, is KAGVTQTPRYLIKTRGQQVTLSCSPISGHRSVSWYQQTPGQGLQFLFEYFSETQRNKGNFPGRFSGRQFSNSRSEMNVSTLELGDSALYLCASRWDRPNTEAFFGQGTRLTVV.

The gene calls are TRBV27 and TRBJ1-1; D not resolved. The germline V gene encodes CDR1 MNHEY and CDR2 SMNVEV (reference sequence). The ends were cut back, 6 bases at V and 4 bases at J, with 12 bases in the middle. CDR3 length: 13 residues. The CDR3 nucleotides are TGTGCCAGCAGCCCAAGGGTAGCCACTGAAGCTTTCTTT. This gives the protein CASSPRVATEAFF.

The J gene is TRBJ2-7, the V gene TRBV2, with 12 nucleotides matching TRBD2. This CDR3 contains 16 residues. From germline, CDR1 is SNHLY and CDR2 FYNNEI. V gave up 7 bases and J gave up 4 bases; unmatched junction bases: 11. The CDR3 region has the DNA TGTGCCAGCACCCAAGCCGGGACTAGCGGGCTGTACGAGCAGTACTTC. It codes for CASTQAGTSGLYEQYF.

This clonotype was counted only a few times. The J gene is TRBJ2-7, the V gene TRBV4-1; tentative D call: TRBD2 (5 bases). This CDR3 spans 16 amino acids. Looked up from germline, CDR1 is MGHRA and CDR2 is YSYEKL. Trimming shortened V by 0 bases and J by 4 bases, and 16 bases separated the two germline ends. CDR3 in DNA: TGCGCCAGCAGCCAAGAGGCGAGCGGTAATCGGTACGAGCAGTACTTC. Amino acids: CASSQEASGNRYEQYF.

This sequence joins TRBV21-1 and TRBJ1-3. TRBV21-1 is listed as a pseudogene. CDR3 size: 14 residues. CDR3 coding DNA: TGTGCCAGCCTTGCCCGGAGCTCTGGAAACACCATATATTTT. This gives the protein CASLARSSGNTIYF.

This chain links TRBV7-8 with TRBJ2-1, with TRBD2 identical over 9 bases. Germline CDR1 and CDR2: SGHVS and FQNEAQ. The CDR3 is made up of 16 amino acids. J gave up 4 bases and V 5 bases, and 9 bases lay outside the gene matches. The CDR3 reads CASSRRIAGEYNEQFF. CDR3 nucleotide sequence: TGTGCCAGCAGCAGGCGGATAGCGGGAGAGTACAATGAGCAGTTCTTC.

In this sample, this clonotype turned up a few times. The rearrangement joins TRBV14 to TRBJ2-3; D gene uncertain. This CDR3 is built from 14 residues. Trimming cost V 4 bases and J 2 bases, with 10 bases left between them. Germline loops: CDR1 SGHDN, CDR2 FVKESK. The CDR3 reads CASSPLVSTDTQYF. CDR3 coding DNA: TGTGCCAGCAGCCCGCTCGTGTCCACAGATACGCAGTATTTT.

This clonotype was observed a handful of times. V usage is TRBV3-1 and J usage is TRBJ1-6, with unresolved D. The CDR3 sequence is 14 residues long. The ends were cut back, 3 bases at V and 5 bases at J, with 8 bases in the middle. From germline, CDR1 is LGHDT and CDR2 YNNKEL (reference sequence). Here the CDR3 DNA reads TGTGCCAGCAGCCAGCAGGCGAATAATTCACCCCTCCACTTT. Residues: CASSQQANNSPLHF. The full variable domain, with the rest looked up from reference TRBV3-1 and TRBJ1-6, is DTAVSQTPKYLVTQMGNDKSIKCEQNLGHDTMYWYKQDSKKFLKIMFSYNNKELIINETVPNRFSPKSPDKAHLNLHINSLELGDSAVYFCASSQQANNSPLHFGNGTRLTVT.

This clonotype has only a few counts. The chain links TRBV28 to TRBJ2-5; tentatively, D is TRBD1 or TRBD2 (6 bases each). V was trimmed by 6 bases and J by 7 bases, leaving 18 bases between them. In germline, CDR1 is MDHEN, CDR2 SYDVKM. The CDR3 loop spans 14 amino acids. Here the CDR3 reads CASSFPGGAGTQYF. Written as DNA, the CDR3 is TGTGCCAGCAGCTTTCCCGGGGGCGCTGGGACCCAGTACTTC.

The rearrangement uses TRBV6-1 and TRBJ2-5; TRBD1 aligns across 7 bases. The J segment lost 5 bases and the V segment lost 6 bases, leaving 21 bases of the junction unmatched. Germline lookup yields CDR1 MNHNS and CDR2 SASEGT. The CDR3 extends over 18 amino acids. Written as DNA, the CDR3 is TGTGCCAGCAGACCCGGATCAAGACAGGGTCAACACCGGGAGACCCAGTACTTC. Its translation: CASRPGSRQGQHRETQYF.

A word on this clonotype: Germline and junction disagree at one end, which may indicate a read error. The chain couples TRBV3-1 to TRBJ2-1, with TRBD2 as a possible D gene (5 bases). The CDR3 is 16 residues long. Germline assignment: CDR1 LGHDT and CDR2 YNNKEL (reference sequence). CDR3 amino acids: CASSSPEGIVYNKQFF. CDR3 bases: TGTGCCAGCAGCTCCCCAGAGGGCATTGTCTACAATAAGCAGTTCTTC.

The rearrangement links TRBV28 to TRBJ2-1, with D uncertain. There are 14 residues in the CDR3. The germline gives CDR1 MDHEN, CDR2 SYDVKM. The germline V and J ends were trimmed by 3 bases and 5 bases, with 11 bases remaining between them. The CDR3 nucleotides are TGTGCCAGCAGTTTGGGCAGGTCGAACAATGAGCAGTTCTTC. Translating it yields CASSLGRSNNEQFF.

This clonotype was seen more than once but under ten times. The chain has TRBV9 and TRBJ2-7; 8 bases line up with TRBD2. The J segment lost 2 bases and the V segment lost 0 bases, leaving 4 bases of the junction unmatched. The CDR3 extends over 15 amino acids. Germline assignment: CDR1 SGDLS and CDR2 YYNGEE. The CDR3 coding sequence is TGTGCCAGCAGCGTAGGAAGCGGGAGCACCTACGAGCAGTACTTC. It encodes CASSVGSGSTYEQYF.

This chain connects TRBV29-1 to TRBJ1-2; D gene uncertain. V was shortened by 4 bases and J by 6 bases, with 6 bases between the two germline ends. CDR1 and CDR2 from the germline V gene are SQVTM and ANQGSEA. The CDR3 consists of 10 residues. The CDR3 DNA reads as TGCAGCGTTGTGGATGATGGCTACACCTTC. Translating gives CSVVDDGYTF. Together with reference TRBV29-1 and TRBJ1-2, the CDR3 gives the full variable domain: SAVISQKPSRDICQRGTSLTIQCQVDSQVTMMFWYRQQPGQSLTLIATANQGSEATYESGFVIDKFPISRPNLTFSTLTVSNMSPEDSSIYLCSVVDDGYTFGSGTRLTVV.

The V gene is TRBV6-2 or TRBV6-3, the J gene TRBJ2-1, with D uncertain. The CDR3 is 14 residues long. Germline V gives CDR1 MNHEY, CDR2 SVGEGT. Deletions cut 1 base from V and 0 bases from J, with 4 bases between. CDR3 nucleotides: TGTGCCAGCAGTTACTTTAGCTCCTACAATGAGCAGTTCTTC. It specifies CASSYFSSYNEQFF.

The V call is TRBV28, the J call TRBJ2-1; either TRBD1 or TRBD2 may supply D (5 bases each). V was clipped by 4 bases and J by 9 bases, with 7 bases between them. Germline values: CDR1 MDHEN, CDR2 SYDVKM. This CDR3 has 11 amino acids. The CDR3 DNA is TGTGCCAGCAGTTCAGGGACTGAGCAGTTCTTC. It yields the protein CASSSGTEQFF.